This T cell receptor (beta chain) was captured by sequencing in a study of T-cell reconstitution after alpha-beta-depleted transplantation in children. TCRbeta library construction was performed incorporating unique molecular identifiers. TCRdb reanalysed the PCR reads using MiXCR and keeps one entry per CDR3 protein. Among some 640,000 distinct CDR3 sequences listed, 16% were seen once. This CDR3 comprises 15 residues. The V and J ends lost 5 bases and 6 bases, in that order; junction bases with no gene match: 9. Germline V gene data show CDR1 as SGHTA and CDR2 as FQGNSA. The clonotype comes from a human donor who donated a stem cell graft to a child with acute myeloid leukemia. The source was PBMCs from the stem cell graft donor, collected from the stem cell graft. The genes are TRBV7-2 and TRBJ2-2, with 7 bases matching TRBD1. CDR3 bases: TGTGCCAGCAGCCCGACAGGGTTTACCGCCGGGGAGCTGTTTTTT. Translated: CASSPTGFTAGELFF.